A single T cell receptor (beta chain) is shown here with its context. This entry belongs to a study of blood T cell repertoires in COVID-19. Study-wide context: Specimens from acute and convalescent COVID-19 originated in the United States, Italy and Spain. The analysed material was cDNA or gDNA that came from T cells, B-cell-depleted T cells, or PBMCs.

Per the germline V gene, CDR1 is SGHNT and CDR2 is YENEEA. J gave up 6 bases and V 4 bases, and 7 bases lay outside the gene matches. The CDR3 length is 15 residues. Under the authors' procedure: Estimation of nucleated cell counts relied on the amplification of reference gene primers. The method was immunoSEQ multiplex PCR; TCRdb's version includes in-frame clones alone and lacks a portion of them. V, J and clone size were drawn from that table, and D and trimming were deduced from the DNA. The data hold about 250,000 clones, with roughly 91% observed a single time. Source material: peripheral blood. The clonotype originates from a woman aged 40 to 55 who had recovered from COVID-19. The genes are TRBV11-3 and TRBJ2-1; 9 positions match TRBD2. The CDR3 reads CASSSLSGRGNEQFF. The DNA for the CDR3 is TGTGCCAGCAGCTCTCTTAGCGGGAGAGGCAATGAGCAGTTCTTC.